The 5 T cell receptor beta chains below all came from one sample that was sequenced in a study of T cells after yellow fever vaccination. TCRdb called the 5' RACE reads again in MiXCR, with one record for every CDR3 protein. This table has about 350,000 distinct CDR3 sequences, 4.1% appearing once. Sequencing was performed on PBMCs, taken 5 days after the yellow fever booster vaccination. Receptors originate from a man in his late teens or twenties who received the YFV17D yellow fever vaccine.

This chain links TRBV7-2 with TRBJ1-5, with 10 bases lining up with TRBD1. Germline trimming cut 5 bases from V and 4 bases from J; bases unmatched to any gene: 11. CDR3 length: 17 amino acids. Germline assignment: CDR1 SGHTA and CDR2 FQGNSA. CDR3 nucleotide sequence: TGTGCCAGCAGCCTAAGGACAGGGGGTAATAGGAATCAGCCCCAGCATTTT. Its translation: CASSLRTGGNRNQPQHF.

This chain connects TRBV18 to TRBJ2-3; a possible D gene is TRBD2 (6 bases). In germline, CDR1 is KGHSH, CDR2 LQKENI. The CDR3 is made up of 16 amino acids. V shed 6 bases and J shed 2 bases, with 18 bases lying between them. The CDR3 sequence: CASSPLIGGDTDTQYF. The CDR3 DNA sequence: TGTGCCAGCTCCCCCCTCATCGGCGGGGACACAGATACGCAGTATTTT. The complete variable domain, with remaining parts taken from reference TRBV18 and TRBJ2-3, reads NAGVMQNPRHLVRRRGQEARLRCSPMKGHSHVYWYRQLPEEGLKFMVYLQKENIIDESGMPKERFSAEFPKEGPSILRIQQVVRGDSAAYFCASSPLIGGDTDTQYFGPGTRLTVL.

This clonotype was seen ten or more times. V is TRBV7-2 and J is TRBJ2-7; 10 positions agree with TRBD1. The CDR3 contains 14 residues. Losses at the gene ends were 5 bases for V and 4 bases for J; bases not matched to a gene: 5. Per the germline V gene, CDR1 is SGHTA and CDR2 is FQGNSA. CDR3 sequence (DNA): TGTGCCAGCAGCGCGGGACAGGGGCGTTACGAGCAGTACTTC. As protein: CASSAGQGRYEQYF.

The V call is TRBV21-1, the J call TRBJ2-6; no check of the table's D call, TRBD2, against the DNA was made. TRBV21-1 is annotated as a pseudogene. The CDR3 is 15 amino acids. The chain's CDR3 is CATSRRGSRANVLTF. The CDR3 DNA reads as TGTGCCACCTCCCGGCGGGGCTCTCGGGCCAACGTCCTGACTTTC.

This sequence joins TRBV7-8 and TRBJ1-4; D gene uncertain. The V gene lost 8 bases and the J gene lost 0 bases, with 10 bases spanning the gap. There are 14 residues in the CDR3. Germline CDR1 is SGHVS and CDR2 is FQNEAQ. The CDR3 sequence: CASGTASTNEKLFF. The DNA of the CDR3 is TGTGCCAGCGGAACAGCTTCAACTAATGAAAAACTGTTTTTT. Together with reference TRBV7-8 and TRBJ1-4, the CDR3 gives the full variable domain: GAGVSQSPRYKVAKRGQDVALRCDPISGHVSLFWYQQALGQGPEFLTYFQNEAQLDKSGLPSDRFFAERPEGSVSTLKIQRTQQEDSAVYLCASGTASTNEKLFFGSGTQLSVL.